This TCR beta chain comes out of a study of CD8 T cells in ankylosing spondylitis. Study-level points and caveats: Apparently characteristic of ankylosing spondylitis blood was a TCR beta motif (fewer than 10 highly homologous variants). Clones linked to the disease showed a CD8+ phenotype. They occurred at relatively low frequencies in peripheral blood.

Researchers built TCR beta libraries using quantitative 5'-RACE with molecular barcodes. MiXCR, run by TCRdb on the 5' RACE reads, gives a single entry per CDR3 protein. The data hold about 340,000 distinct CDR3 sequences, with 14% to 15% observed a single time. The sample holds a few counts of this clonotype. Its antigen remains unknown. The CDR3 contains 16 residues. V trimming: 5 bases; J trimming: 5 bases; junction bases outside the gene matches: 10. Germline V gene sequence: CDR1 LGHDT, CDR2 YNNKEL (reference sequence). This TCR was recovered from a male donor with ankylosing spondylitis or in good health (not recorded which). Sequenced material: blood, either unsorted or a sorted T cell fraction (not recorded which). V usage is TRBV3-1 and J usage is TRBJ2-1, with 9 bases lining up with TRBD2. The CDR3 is CASSSYSGRLNNEQFF. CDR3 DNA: TGTGCCAGCAGCTCCTATAGCGGGAGACTCAACAATGAGCAGTTCTTC.